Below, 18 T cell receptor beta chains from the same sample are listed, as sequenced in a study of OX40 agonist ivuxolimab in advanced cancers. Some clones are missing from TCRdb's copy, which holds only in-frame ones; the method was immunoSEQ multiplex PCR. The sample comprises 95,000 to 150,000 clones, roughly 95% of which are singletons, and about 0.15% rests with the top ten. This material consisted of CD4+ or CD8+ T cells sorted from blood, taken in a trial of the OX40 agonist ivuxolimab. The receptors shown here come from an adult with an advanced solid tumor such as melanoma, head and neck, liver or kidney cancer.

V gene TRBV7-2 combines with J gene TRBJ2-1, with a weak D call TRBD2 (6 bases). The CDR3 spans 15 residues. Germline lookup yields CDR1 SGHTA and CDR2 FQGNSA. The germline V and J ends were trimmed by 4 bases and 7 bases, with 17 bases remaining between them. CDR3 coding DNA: TGTGCCAGCAGCTCAGGGACTGTAAGAGGGAATGAGCAGTTCTTC. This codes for CASSSGTVRGNEQFF.

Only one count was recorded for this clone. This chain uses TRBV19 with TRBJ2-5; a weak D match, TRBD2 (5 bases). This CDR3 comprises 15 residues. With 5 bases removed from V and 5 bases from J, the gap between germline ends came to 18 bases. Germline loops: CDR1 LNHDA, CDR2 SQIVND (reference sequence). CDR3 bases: TGTGCCAGTAGTGCCCACAGCGGCAGCCAGGAGACCCAGTACTTC. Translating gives CASSAHSGSQETQYF. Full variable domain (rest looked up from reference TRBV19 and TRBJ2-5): DGGITQSPKYLFRKEGQNVTLSCEQNLNHDAMYWYRQDPGQGLRLIYYSQIVNDFQKGDIAEGYSVSREKKESFPLTVTSAQKNPTAFYLCASSAHSGSQETQYFGPGTRLLVL.

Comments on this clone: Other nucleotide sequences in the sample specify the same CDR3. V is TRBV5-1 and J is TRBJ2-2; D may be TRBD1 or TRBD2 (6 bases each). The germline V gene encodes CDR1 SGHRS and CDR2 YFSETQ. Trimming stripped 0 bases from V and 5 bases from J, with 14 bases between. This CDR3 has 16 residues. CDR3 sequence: CASSLVGGGRTGELFF. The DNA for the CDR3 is TGCGCCAGCAGCTTGGTAGGAGGGGGTCGAACCGGGGAGCTGTTTTTT. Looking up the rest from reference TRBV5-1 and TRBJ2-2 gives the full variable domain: KAGVTQTPRYLIKTRGQQVTLSCSPISGHRSVSWYQQTPGQGLQFLFEYFSETQRNKGNFPGRFSGRQFSNSRSEMNVSTLELGDSALYLCASSLVGGGRTGELFFGEGSRLTVL.

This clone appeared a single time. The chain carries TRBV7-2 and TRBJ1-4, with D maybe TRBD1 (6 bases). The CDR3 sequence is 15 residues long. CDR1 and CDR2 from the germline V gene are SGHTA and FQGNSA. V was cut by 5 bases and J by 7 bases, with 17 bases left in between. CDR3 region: CASSPAGARGEKLFF. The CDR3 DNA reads TGTGCCAGCAGCCCGGCAGGGGCTCGGGGTGAAAAACTGTTTTTT.

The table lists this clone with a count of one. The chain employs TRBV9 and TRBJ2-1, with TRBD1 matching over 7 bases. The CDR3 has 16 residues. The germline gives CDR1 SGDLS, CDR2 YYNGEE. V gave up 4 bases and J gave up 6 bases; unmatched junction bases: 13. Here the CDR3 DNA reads TGTGCCAGCAGCCCCCGAGGGGGCGGCTGGGGCAATGAGCAGTTCTTC. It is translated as CASSPRGGGWGNEQFF.

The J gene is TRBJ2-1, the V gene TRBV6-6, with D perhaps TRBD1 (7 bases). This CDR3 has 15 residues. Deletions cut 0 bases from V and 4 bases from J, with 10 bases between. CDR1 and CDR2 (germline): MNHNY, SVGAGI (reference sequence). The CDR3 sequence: CASSYSQGGYNEQFF. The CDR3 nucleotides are TGTGCCAGCAGTTACTCCCAGGGGGGTTACAATGAGCAGTTCTTC.

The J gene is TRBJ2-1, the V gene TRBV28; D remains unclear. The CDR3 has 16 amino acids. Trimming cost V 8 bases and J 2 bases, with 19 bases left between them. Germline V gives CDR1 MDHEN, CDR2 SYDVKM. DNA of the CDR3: TGTGCCAGCCTCAAACCAACCCGACTCACCTACAATGAGCAGTTCTTC. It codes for CASLKPTRLTYNEQFF.

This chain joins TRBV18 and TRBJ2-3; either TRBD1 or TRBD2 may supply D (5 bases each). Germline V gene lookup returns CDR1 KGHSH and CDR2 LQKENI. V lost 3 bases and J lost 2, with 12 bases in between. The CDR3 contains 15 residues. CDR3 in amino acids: CASSPSYGATDTQYF. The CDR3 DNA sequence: TGTGCCAGCTCACCCAGCTACGGGGCCACAGATACGCAGTATTTT.

In DNA form, the CDR3 reads TGTGCCAGCAGCTTACCCCGGAGGGATACGCAGTATTTT. Amino acid sequence: CASSLPRRDTQYF. The V call is TRBV7-9, the J call TRBJ2-3, with D perhaps TRBD2 (5 bases). With 2 bases removed from V and 6 bases from J, the gap between germline ends came to 9 bases. Looked up from germline, CDR1 is SEHNR and CDR2 is FQNEAQ (reference sequence). The CDR3 is 13 amino acids.

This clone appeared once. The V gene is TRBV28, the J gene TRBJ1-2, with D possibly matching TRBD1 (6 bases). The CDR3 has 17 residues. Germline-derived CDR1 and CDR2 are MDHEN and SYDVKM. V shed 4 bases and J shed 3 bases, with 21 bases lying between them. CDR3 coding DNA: TGTGCCAGCAGTTCCCTACGTAGAGGGGGTAATGACTATGGCTACACCTTC. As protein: CASSSLRRGGNDYGYTF.

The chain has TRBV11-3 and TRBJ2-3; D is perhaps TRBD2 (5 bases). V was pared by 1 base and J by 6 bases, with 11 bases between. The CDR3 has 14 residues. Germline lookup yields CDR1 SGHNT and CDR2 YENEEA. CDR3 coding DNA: TGTGCCAGCAGCTTAGCGGTCGGGATGGATACGCAGTATTTT. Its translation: CASSLAVGMDTQYF.

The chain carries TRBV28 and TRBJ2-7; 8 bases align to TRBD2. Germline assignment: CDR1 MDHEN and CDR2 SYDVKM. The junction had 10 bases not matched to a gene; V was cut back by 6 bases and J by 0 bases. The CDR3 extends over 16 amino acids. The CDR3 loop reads CASRPGRGGSSYEQYF. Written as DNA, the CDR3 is TGTGCCAGCAGGCCGGGACGGGGGGGCAGCTCCTACGAGCAGTACTTC.

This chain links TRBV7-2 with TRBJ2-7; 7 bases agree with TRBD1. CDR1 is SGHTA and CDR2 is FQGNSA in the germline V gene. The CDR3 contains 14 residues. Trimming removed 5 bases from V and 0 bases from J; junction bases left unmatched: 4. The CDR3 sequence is CASSHGTASYEQYF. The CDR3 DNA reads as TGTGCCAGCAGCCACGGGACAGCCTCCTACGAGCAGTACTTC.

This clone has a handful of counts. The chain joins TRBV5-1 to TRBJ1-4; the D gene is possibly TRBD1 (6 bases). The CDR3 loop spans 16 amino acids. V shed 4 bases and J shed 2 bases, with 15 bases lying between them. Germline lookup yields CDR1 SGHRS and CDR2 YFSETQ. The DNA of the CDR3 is TGCGCCAGCAGCCTTGGGGGGGCGGGCACTAATGAAAAACTGTTTTTT. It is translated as CASSLGGAGTNEKLFF.

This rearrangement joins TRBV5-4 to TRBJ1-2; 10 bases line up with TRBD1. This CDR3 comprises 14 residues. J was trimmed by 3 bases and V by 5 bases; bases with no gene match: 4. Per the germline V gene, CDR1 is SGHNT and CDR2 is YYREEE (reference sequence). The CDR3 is CASRLTGGHYGYTF. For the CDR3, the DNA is TGTGCCAGCAGATTGACAGGGGGCCACTATGGCTACACCTTC. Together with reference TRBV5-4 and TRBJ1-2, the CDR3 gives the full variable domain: ETGVTQSPTHLIKTRGQQVTLRCSSQSGHNTVSWYQQALGQGPQFIFQYYREEENGRGNFPPRFSGLQFPNYSSELNVNALELDDSALYLCASRLTGGHYGYTFGSGTRLTVV.

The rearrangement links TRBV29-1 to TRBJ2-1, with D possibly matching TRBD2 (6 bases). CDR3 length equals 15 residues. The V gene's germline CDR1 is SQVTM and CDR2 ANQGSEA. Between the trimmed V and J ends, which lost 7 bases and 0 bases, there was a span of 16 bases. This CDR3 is CSGGSGSPSYNEQFF. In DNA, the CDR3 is TGCAGCGGAGGTAGCGGTTCCCCCTCCTACAATGAGCAGTTCTTC.

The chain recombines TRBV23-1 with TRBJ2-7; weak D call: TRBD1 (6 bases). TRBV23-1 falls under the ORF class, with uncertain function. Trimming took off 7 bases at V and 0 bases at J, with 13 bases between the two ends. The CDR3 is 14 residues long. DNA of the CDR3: TGCGCCAGCAAGTCCGGGACAACCTCCTACGAGCAGTACTTC. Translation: CASKSGTTSYEQYF.

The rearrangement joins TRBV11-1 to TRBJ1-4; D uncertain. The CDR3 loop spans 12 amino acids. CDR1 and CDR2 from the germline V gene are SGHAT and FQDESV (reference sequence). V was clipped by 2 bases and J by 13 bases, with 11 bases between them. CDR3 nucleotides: TGTGCCAGCAGCTTATCCGACACAAGACTGTTTTTT. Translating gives CASSLSDTRLFF.